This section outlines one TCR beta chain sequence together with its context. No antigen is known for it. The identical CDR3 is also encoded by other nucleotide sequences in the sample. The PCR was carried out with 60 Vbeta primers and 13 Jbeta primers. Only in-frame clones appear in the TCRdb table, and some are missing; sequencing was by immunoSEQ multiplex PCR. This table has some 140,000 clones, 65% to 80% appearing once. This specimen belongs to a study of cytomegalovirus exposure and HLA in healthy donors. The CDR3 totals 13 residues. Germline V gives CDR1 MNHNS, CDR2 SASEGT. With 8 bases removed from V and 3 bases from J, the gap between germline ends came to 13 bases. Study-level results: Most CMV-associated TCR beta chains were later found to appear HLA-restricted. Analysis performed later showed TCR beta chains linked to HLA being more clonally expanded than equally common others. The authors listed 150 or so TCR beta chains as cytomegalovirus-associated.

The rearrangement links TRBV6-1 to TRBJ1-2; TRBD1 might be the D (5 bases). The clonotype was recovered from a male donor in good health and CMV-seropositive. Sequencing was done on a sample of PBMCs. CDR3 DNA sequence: TGTGCCAGCTCGCCCGACAGTTACTATGGCTACACCTTC. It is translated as CASSPDSYYGYTF.